A selection of T cell receptor beta chains follows, all from one sample in a study of cytomegalovirus exposure and HLA in healthy donors. This table comes from immunoSEQ multiplex PCR, and its TCRdb copy is limited to in-frame clones, with some not included. The sample holds fewer than 200,000 clones, around 78% seen once. Material: PBMCs. The receptors derive from a female donor in good health and CMV-seronegative. Both conserved end residues are part of each CDR3. A D gene is named only where the DNA matches it firmly. Size tells how often a clone was seen (once, few, many) or the class of an expanded clone, and some rows leave it out.

v_gene	d_gene	abundance	j_gene	CDR3aa	CDR3nt
TRBV5-6	TRBD1	-	TRBJ2-2	CASSNTGVANTGELFF	TGTGCCAGCAGCAATACAGGGGTGGCGAACACCGGGGAGCTGTTTTTT
TRBV7-2	TRBD2	-	TRBJ2-1	CASSNSGSSYNEQFF	TGTGCCAGCAGTAATAGCGGGAGTTCCTACAATGAGCAGTTCTTC
TRBV15	-	once	TRBJ1-2	CATSRAHVDRHYGYTF	TGTGCCACCAGCAGAGCCCACGTGGACAGACACTATGGCTACACCTTC
TRBV5-1	TRBD1	-	TRBJ1-1	CASSARQGTNTEAFF	TGCGCCAGCAGCGCAAGACAGGGCACGAACACTGAAGCTTTCTTT
TRBV7-9	-	-	TRBJ1-5	CASSLATAKGSNQPQHF	TGTGCCAGCAGCTTAGCGACGGCAAAGGGGTCAAATCAGCCCCAGCATTTT
TRBV7-3	TRBD2	-	TRBJ2-1	CASSVRGSSYNEQFF	TGTGCCAGCAGCGTGCGCGGGAGCTCCTACAATGAGCAGTTCTTC
TRBV28	-	once	TRBJ2-2	CASSLGGGGNTGELFF	TGTGCCAGCAGTTTAGGGGGAGGTGGAAACACCGGGGAGCTGTTTTTT
TRBV5-4	-	-	TRBJ1-4	CASSPGTSDYEKLFF	TGTGCCAGCAGCCCAGGGACATCGGATTATGAAAAACTGTTTTTT
TRBV14	-	once	TRBJ1-2	CASSLQGNYGYTF	TGTGCCAGCAGCCTTCAGGGGAACTATGGCTACACCTTC
TRBV4-1	-	-	TRBJ2-1	CASSQAERVFDEQFF	TGCGCCAGCAGCCAAGCCGAACGGGTGTTCGATGAGCAGTTCTTC
TRBV6-6	-	-	TRBJ2-3	CASAGDSFIDTQYF	TGTGCCAGCGCCGGTGATAGCTTCATAGATACGCAGTATTTT
TRBV6-5	TRBD1	-	TRBJ2-7	CASSYSGQEEQYF	TGTGCCAGCAGTTACTCAGGACAGGAGGAGCAGTACTTC
TRBV5-6	TRBD2	-	TRBJ2-5	CASTGTSGDSFKETQYF	TGTGCCAGCACCGGGACTAGCGGGGATTCTTTCAAAGAGACCCAGTACTTC
TRBV7-9	-	-	TRBJ1-2	CASSFTENYGYTF	TGTGCCAGCAGCTTCACTGAGAACTATGGCTACACCTTC
TRBV19	TRBD2	-	TRBJ2-4	CASRGGFKNSQYF	TGTGCCAGTAGGGGGGGGTTCAAAAACAGTCAGTACTTC
TRBV15	TRBD1	-	TRBJ1-5	CATSRSGQGDQPQHF	TGTGCCACCAGCAGATCAGGACAGGGGGACCAGCCCCAGCATTTT
TRBV7-9	TRBD1	-	TRBJ1-4	CASSSDRVEEKLFF	TGTGCCAGCAGCTCGGACAGGGTCGAAGAAAAACTGTTTTTT
TRBV19	-	-	TRBJ1-1	CASSIGTGLEAFF	TGTGCCAGTAGTATAGGCACAGGGCTTGAAGCTTTCTTT
TRBV9	-	-	TRBJ2-1	CASSVTSTNNEQFF	TGTGCCAGCAGCGTTACTAGCACCAACAATGAGCAGTTCTTC
TRBV7-2	-	-	TRBJ2-7	CASSLAETGVYEQYF	TGTGCCAGCAGCTTAGCGGAGACAGGAGTATACGAGCAGTACTTC
TRBV25-1	TRBD2	-	TRBJ2-4	CASSPAGGRNSQYF	TGTGCCAGCAGTCCAGCGGGAGGTCGAAACAGTCAGTACTTC
TRBV9	-	-	TRBJ1-3	CASSVTVGAGNTIYF	TGTGCCAGCAGCGTTACAGTCGGGGCTGGAAACACCATATATTTT
TRBV5-1	-	once	TRBJ1-6	CASSLGTLPSYNSPLHF	TGCGCCAGCAGCTTGGGTACGCTACCCTCCTATAATTCACCCCTCCACTTT
TRBV5-1	TRBD2	once	TRBJ2-7	CASSPGLGYALASHEQYF	TGCGCCAGCAGCCCCGGGCTGGGGTATGCACTAGCGTCCCACGAGCAGTACTTC
TRBV5-1	TRBD1	-	TRBJ1-3	CASSLGDRGNTIYF	TGCGCCAGCAGCTTGGGGGACAGGGGAAACACCATATATTTT
TRBV5-6	TRBD1	-	TRBJ2-7	CASSLVGTGGAEQYF	TGTGCCAGCAGCTTGGTAGGGACAGGGGGAGCCGAGCAGTACTTC
TRBV4-3	-	-	TRBJ2-5	CASSQDAQRRETQYF	TGCGCCAGCAGCCAAGATGCGCAAAGGAGGGAGACCCAGTACTTC
TRBV10-3	TRBD2	-	TRBJ2-1	CAISEGLAGPYNEQFF	TGTGCCATCAGTGAGGGACTAGCGGGACCGTACAATGAGCAGTTCTTC
TRBV6-5	-	-	TRBJ2-7	CASSSPSGITDEQYF	TGTGCCAGCAGTAGTCCTTCGGGTATTACCGACGAGCAGTACTTC
TRBV28	TRBD2	-	TRBJ2-2	CASGGERELFF	TGTGCCAGCGGGGGGGAAAGGGAGCTGTTTTTT
TRBV27	-	-	TRBJ2-5	CASSWRQGSETQYF	TGTGCCAGCAGTTGGCGCCAGGGTAGTGAGACCCAGTACTTC
TRBV30	-	-	TRBJ1-5	CAWSIGHNQPQHF	TGTGCCTGGAGCATCGGACACAATCAGCCCCAGCATTTT
TRBV2	TRBD1	-	TRBJ2-2	CASRTGGFGELFF	TGTGCCAGCCGGACAGGGGGCTTCGGGGAGCTGTTTTTT
TRBV11-2	-	-	TRBJ1-1	CASSLLTGIGNTEAFF	TGTGCCAGCAGCTTATTAACAGGGATAGGGAACACTGAAGCTTTCTTT
TRBV5-1	TRBD2	-	TRBJ2-3	CASSLPPSGGTDTQYF	TGCGCCAGCAGCTTGCCTCCTAGCGGGGGAACAGATACGCAGTATTTT
TRBV10-3	-	-	TRBJ1-5	CAISPARGDQPQHF	TGTGCCATCTCCCCAGCCAGGGGCGATCAGCCCCAGCATTTT
TRBV19	-	-	TRBJ2-7	CASTPPGRSYEQYF	TGTGCCAGTACCCCCCCGGGAAGGTCCTACGAGCAGTACTTC
TRBV28	TRBD1	-	TRBJ2-6	CASTARRQGALGANVLTF	TGTGCCAGCACCGCCAGGAGACAGGGGGCTCTTGGGGCCAACGTCCTGACTTTC
TRBV28	-	-	TRBJ1-1	CATSDRPNTEAFF	TGTGCCACCTCGGACAGACCGAACACTGAAGCTTTCTTT
TRBV5-8	TRBD2	-	TRBJ2-1	CASSLVIGRGEQFF	TGTGCCAGCAGCTTGGTGATCGGGAGGGGTGAGCAGTTCTTC
TRBV11-2	-	few	TRBJ1-1	CASRSGGGTEAFF	TGTGCCAGTAGGTCGGGGGGAGGAACTGAAGCTTTCTTT
TRBV5-5	TRBD1	few	TRBJ2-6	CASSLQGASSGANVLTF	TGTGCCAGCAGCCTACAGGGGGCCTCCTCTGGGGCCAACGTCCTGACTTTC
TRBV6-5	TRBD2	-	TRBJ2-5	CASHPSGGLGETQYF	TGTGCCAGCCATCCTAGCGGGGGCCTTGGAGAGACCCAGTACTTC
TRBV11-3	-	-	TRBJ2-5	CASSRGLETQYF	TGTGCCAGCAGCCGGGGGTTAGAGACCCAGTACTTC
TRBV5-1	-	-	TRBJ2-3	CASSLALALWGADTQYF	TGCGCCAGCAGCTTGGCTCTAGCTCTCTGGGGTGCAGATACGCAGTATTTT
TRBV7-2	-	-	TRBJ2-2	CASSFTFGRVNTGELFF	TGTGCCAGCAGCTTCACGTTCGGCAGGGTCAACACCGGGGAGCTGTTTTTT
TRBV4-2	TRBD1	-	TRBJ2-7	CASSLKGTGGYEQYF	TGTGCCAGCAGCCTTAAGGGGACAGGGGGCTACGAGCAGTACTTC
TRBV9	TRBD1	few	TRBJ1-1	CASSVRGRTEAFF	TGTGCCAGCAGCGTAAGGGGGCGAACTGAAGCTTTCTTT
TRBV30	-	-	TRBJ1-1	CAWSQGSPGTEAFF	TGTGCCTGGAGTCAGGGGTCTCCTGGGACTGAAGCTTTCTTT
TRBV9	TRBD2	few	TRBJ2-7	CASSPLSGSSHEQYF	TGTGCCAGCAGCCCCTTAAGCGGGAGCTCCCACGAGCAGTACTTC
TRBV27	-	-	TRBJ2-4	CASTAGPKNIQYF	TGTGCCAGCACCGCGGGACCCAAAAACATTCAGTACTTC
TRBV19	-	-	TRBJ2-7	CASSISRGTYEQYF	TGTGCCAGTAGTATATCGAGAGGTACCTACGAGCAGTACTTC
TRBV10-3	TRBD1	-	TRBJ2-3	CAISGQVPDTQYF	TGTGCCATCAGCGGACAGGTACCAGATACGCAGTATTTT
TRBV28	TRBD2	few	TRBJ2-7	CASSPPLAGGRYEQYF	TGTGCCAGCAGTCCCCCTTTGGCGGGAGGAAGGTACGAGCAGTACTTC
TRBV6-5	-	few	TRBJ1-2	CASSYSAGPRGYTF	TGTGCCAGCAGTTACTCGGCGGGGCCCCGTGGCTACACCTTC
TRBV19	-	-	TRBJ1-1	CASSIEGGANTEAFF	TGTGCCAGTAGTATAGAAGGAGGGGCGAACACTGAAGCTTTCTTT
TRBV6-6	-	-	TRBJ2-2	CASSPPNEATGELFF	TGTGCCAGCAGCCCTCCCAATGAGGCCACCGGGGAGCTGTTTTTT